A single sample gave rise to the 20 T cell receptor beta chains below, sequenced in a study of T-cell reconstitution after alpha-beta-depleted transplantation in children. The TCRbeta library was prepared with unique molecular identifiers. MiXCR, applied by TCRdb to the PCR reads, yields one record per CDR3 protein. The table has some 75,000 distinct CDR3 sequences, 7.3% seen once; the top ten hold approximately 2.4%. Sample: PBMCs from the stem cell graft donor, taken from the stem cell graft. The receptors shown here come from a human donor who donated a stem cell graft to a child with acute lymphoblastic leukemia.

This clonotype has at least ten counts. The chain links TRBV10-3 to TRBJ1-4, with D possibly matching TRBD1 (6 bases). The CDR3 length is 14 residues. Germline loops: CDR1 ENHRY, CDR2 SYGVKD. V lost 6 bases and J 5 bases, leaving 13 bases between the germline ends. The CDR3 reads CAISPGHSNEKLFF. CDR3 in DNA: TGTGCCATCAGCCCGGGACACTCAAATGAAAAACTGTTTTTT.

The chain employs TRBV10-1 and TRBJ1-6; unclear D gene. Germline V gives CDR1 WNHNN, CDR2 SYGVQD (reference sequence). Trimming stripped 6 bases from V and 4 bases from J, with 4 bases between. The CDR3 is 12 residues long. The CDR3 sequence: CASRVYNSPLHF. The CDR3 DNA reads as TGCGCCAGCAGGGTTTATAATTCACCCCTCCACTTT.

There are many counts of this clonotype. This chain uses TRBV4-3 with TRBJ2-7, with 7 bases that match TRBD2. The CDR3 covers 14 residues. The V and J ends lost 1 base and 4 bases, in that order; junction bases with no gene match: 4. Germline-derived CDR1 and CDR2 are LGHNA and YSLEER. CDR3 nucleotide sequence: TGCGCCAGCAGCCAAGCCTTTAGCGGGTACGAGCAGTACTTC. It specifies CASSQAFSGYEQYF.

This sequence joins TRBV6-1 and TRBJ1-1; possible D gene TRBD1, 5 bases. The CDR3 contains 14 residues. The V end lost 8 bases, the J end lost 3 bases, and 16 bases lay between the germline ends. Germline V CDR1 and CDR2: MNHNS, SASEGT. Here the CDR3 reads CASLRGGRDTEAFF. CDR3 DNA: TGTGCCAGCCTACGGGGGGGGAGGGACACTGAAGCTTTCTTT.

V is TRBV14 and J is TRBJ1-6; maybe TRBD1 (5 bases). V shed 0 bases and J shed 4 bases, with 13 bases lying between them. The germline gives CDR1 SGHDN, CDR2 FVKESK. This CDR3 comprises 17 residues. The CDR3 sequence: CASSQEGQGRYNSPLHF. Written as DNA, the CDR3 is TGTGCCAGCAGCCAAGAGGGGCAGGGCCGGTATAATTCACCCCTCCACTTT.

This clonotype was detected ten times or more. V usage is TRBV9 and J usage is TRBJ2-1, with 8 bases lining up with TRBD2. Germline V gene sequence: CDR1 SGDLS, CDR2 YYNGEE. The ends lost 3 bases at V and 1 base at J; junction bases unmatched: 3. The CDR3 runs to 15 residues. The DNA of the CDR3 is TGTGCCAGCAGCGAGAGCGGGAGTTCCTACAATGAGCAGTTCTTC. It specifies CASSESGSSYNEQFF.

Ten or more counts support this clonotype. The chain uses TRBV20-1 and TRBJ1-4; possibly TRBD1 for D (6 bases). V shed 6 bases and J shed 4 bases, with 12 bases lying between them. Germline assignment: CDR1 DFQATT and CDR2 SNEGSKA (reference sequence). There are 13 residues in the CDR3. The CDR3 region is CSALTGRNEKLFF. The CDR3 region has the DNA TGCAGTGCCCTAACAGGGCGTAATGAAAAACTGTTTTTT.

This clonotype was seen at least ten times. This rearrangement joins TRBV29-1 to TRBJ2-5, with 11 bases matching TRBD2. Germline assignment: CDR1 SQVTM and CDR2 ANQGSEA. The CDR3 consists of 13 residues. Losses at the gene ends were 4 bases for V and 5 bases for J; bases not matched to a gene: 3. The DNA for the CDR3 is TGCAGCGTTGGTCCTAGCGGGGGGGAGACCCAGTACTTC. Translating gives CSVGPSGGETQYF.

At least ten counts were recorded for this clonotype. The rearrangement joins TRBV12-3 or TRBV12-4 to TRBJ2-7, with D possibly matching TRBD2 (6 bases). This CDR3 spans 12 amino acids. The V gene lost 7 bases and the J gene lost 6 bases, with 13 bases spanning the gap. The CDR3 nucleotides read TGTGCCAGCACCCAGGAGGGTGGCGAGCAGTACTTC. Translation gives CASTQEGGEQYF.

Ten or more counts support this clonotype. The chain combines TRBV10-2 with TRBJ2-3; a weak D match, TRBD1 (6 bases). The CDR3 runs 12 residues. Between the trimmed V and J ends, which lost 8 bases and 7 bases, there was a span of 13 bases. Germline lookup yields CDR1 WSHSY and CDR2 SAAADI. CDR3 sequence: CASGTGLNTQYF. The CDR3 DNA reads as TGCGCCAGCGGAACAGGGTTGAATACGCAGTATTTT.

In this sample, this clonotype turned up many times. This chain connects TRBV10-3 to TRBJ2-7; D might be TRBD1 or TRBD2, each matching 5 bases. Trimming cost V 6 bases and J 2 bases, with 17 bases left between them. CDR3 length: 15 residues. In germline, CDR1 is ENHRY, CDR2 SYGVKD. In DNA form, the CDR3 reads TGTGCCATCAGGACCGGGGCAGGGATTACCTACGAGCAGTACTTC. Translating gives CAIRTGAGITYEQYF.

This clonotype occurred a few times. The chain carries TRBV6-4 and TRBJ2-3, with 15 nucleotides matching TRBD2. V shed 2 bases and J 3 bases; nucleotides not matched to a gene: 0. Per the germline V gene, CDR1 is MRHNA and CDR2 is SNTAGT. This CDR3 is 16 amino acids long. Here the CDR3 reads CASSDGTSGGTDTQYF. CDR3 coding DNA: TGTGCCAGCAGTGACGGGACTAGCGGGGGGACAGATACGCAGTATTTT.

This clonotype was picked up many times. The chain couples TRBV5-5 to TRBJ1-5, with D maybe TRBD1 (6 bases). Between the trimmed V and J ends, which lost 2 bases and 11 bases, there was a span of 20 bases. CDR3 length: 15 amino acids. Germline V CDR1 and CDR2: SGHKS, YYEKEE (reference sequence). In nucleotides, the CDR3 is TGTGCCAGCAGCTTCGACGGGACACTTCTTTTTTCCCAGCATTTT. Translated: CASSFDGTLLFSQHF.

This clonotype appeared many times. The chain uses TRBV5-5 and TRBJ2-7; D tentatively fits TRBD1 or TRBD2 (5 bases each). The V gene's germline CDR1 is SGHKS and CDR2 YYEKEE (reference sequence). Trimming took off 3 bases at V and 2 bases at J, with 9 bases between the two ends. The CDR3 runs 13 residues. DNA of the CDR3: TGTGCCAGCAGCTGGGACCCGGCCTACGAGCAGTACTTC. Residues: CASSWDPAYEQYF. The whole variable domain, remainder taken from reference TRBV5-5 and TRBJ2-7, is DAGVTQSPTHLIKTRGQQVTLRCSPISGHKSVSWYQQVLGQGPQFIFQYYEKEERGRGNFPDRFSARQFPNYSSELNVNALLLGDSALYLCASSWDPAYEQYFGPGTRLTVT.

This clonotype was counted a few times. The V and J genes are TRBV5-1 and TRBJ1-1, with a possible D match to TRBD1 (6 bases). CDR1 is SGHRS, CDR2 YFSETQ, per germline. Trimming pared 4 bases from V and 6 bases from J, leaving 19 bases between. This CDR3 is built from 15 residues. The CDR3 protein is CASSPRQALGAEAFF. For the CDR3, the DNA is TGCGCCAGCAGCCCCCGACAGGCCCTTGGGGCTGAAGCTTTCTTT.

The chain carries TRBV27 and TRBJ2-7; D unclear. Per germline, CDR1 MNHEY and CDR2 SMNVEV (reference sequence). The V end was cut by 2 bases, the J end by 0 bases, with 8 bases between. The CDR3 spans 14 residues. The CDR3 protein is CASSLKGLSYEQYF. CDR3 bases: TGTGCCAGCAGTTTAAAAGGTCTCTCCTACGAGCAGTACTTC.

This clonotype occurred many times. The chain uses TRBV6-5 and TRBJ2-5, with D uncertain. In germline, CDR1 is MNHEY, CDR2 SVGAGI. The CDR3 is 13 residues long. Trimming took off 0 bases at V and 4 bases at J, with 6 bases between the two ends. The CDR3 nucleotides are TGTGCCAGCAGTTACTCGCTTAGAGAGACCCAGTACTTC. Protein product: CASSYSLRETQYF.

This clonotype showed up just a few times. This chain's CDR3 is CASSPARGYEQYF. CDR3 DNA sequence: TGTGCCAGCAGCCCAGCACGGGGGTACGAGCAGTACTTC. The chain links TRBV11-2 to TRBJ2-7, with a tentative D call TRBD2 (6 bases). Trimming removed 5 bases at V and 4 bases at J, with 12 bases between. Germline V gives CDR1 SGHAT, CDR2 FQNNGV. The length of the CDR3 is 13 residues.

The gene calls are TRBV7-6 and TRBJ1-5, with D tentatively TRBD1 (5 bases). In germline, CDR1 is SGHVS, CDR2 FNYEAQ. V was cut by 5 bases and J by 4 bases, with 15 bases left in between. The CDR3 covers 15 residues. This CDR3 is CASSVGRGVNQPQHF. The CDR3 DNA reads TGTGCCAGCAGCGTCGGACGGGGGGTGAATCAGCCCCAGCATTTT. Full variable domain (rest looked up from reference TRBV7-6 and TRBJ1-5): GAGVSQSPRYKVTKRGQDVALRCDPISGHVSLYWYRQALGQGPEFLTYFNYEAQQDKSGLPNDRFSAERPEGSISTLTIQRTEQRDSAMYRCASSVGRGVNQPQHFGDGTRLSIL.

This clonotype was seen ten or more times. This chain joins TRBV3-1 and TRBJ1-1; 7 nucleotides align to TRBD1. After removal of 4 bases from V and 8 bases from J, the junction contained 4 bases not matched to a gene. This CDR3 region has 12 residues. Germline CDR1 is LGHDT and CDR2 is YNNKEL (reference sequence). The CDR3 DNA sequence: TGTGCCAGCAGCCCGCCACAGGGGGAAGCTTTCTTT. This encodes CASSPPQGEAFF.